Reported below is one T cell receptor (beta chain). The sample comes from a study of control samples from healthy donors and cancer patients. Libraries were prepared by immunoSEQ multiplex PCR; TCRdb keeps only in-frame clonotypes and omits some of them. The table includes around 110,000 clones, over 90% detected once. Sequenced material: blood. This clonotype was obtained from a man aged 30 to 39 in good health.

The CDR3 reads CASRTPGQVSYNEQFF. The CDR3 bases are TGTGCCAGCAGAACTCCGGGACAGGTATCCTACAATGAGCAGTTCTTC. The gene calls are TRBV5-8 and TRBJ2-1, with TRBD1 matching over 8 bases. CDR1 and CDR2 (germline): SGHTS, YDEGEE. The CDR3 sequence is 16 residues long. The V and J ends lost 5 bases and 1 base, in that order; junction bases with no gene match: 8.